This is a list of T cell receptor beta chains from one sample in a study of tissue T cells after allogeneic stem cell transplantation. TCRdb's copy holds only in-frame clones and misses some; the assay was immunoSEQ multiplex PCR. The sample holds tens of thousands of clones, over 85% seen once. Material: blood, obtained before transplantation. These TCRs come from a woman between 35 and 75 years old who later had graft-versus-host disease after an allogeneic stem cell transplant. CDR3s include the opening cysteine and the closing phenylalanine or tryptophan. Each record gives: D gene, V gene, J gene, clone size, CDR3 DNA, CDR3 protein. The D gene is left open where the match is weak. For some rows the clone size is stated as once, few or many, or as a class when expanded; others skip it.

TRBD1	TRBV5-1	TRBJ1-6	-	TGCGCCAGCAGCCCGAGGACAGGGGATAATTCACCCCTCCACTTT	CASSPRTGDNSPLHF
-	TRBV4-3	TRBJ2-3	-	TGCGCCAGCAGCCAGGACCGAAGGGGGGACCGCACAGATACGCAGTATTTT	CASSQDRRGDRTDTQYF
-	TRBV7-9	TRBJ2-3	once	TGTGCCAGCAGCCCGCGGGGAGGCCGCGGGACAGATACGCAGTATTTT	CASSPRGGRGTDTQYF
-	TRBV6-2/TRBV6-3	TRBJ1-1	once	TGTGCCAGCAGTTTAGTGGGGGGCATCACTGAAGCTTTCTTT	CASSLVGGITEAFF
-	TRBV7-9	TRBJ2-5	-	TGTGCCAGCAGCCCGGGCAGCGGGCAGAAAGAGACCCAGTACTTC	CASSPGSGQKETQYF
-	TRBV9	TRBJ2-7	-	TGTGCCAGCAGCGTAGTTGATTGGAGCGAGCAGTACTTC	CASSVVDWSEQYF
TRBD2	TRBV6-5	TRBJ2-1	-	TGTGCCAGCAGTCGTAGCGGGAGATCCCATGAGCAGTTCTTC	CASSRSGRSHEQFF
-	TRBV7-6	TRBJ1-2	once	TGTGCCAGCAGCAAAATCCTCCAGGGTTACGGCTACACCTTC	CASSKILQGYGYTF
-	TRBV25-1	TRBJ1-4	-	TGTGCCAGCAGCCTGACGGCCGAGGGGGAAAAACTGTTTTTT	CASSLTAEGEKLFF
-	TRBV30	TRBJ1-2	-	TGTGCCTCTTCGACAGGCTATGGCTACACCTTC	CASSTGYGYTF
-	TRBV28	TRBJ1-5	-	TGTGCCAGCAGTTTATCAGGGGCCTACAATCAGCCCCAGCATTTT	CASSLSGAYNQPQHF
-	TRBV28	TRBJ1-3	-	TGTGCCAGCGGGGGCTCTGGAAACACCATATATTTT	CASGGSGNTIYF
TRBD2	TRBV6-2/TRBV6-3	TRBJ2-2	once	TGTGCCAGCAGTTACTCGGTAGCGGGGACTACGAACACCGGGGAGCTGTTTTTT	CASSYSVAGTTNTGELFF
-	TRBV24-1	TRBJ1-1	-	TGTGCCACCTTGACCGGCACTGGACGTTCCCGCGTGAACACTGAAGCTTTCTTT	CATLTGTGRSRVNTEAFF
-	TRBV7-2	TRBJ2-5	once	TGTGCCAGCAGCTTTAGCGGAGCCCAAGGGACCCAGTACTTC	CASSFSGAQGTQYF
TRBD2	TRBV7-2	TRBJ2-2	-	TGTGCCAGCAGCTTAAGAGCGGGAGGGGCCGGGGAGCTGTTTTTT	CASSLRAGGAGELFF
TRBD2	TRBV6-2/TRBV6-3	TRBJ2-5	-	TGTGCCAGCAGTTCCCCGGGACTAGCGGGAAATCAAGAGACCCAGTACTTC	CASSSPGLAGNQETQYF
TRBD2	TRBV6-2/TRBV6-3	TRBJ2-7	-	TGTGCCAGCAGTCCAACGGGACTAGCGGGAGCCGACGAGCAGTACTTC	CASSPTGLAGADEQYF
-	TRBV25-1	TRBJ2-5	-	TGTGCCAGCAGTGAATCGACACCGGAGACCCAGTACTTC	CASSESTPETQYF
-	TRBV14	TRBJ2-1	once	TGTGCCAGCAGCCAAGATCATGGGCCCAAGAATGAGCAGTTCTTC	CASSQDHGPKNEQFF
-	TRBV18	TRBJ2-5	-	TGTGCCAGCTCACAGGGCCTTGGAGAGACCCAGTACTTC	CASSQGLGETQYF
-	TRBV7-2	TRBJ1-6	-	TGTGCCAGCAGCTTAGAGCTGGCCGCTGATAATTCACCCCTCCACTTT	CASSLELAADNSPLHF
-	TRBV7-6	TRBJ2-3	-	TGTGCCAGCAGCTTATGGGGGATCAGCACAGATACGCAGTATTTT	CASSLWGISTDTQYF
-	TRBV5-6	TRBJ2-7	-	TGTGCCAGCAGCTTGGATCGACGTGCCTTCACCTACGAGCAGTACTTC	CASSLDRRAFTYEQYF
-	TRBV6-5	TRBJ2-5	-	TGTGCCAGCAGCATGAGGGACCGCCAAGAGACCCAGTACTTC	CASSMRDRQETQYF
-	TRBV19	TRBJ2-7	-	TGTGCCAGTAGTTTCGTTTTGGACAGCTACTACGAGCAGTACTTC	CASSFVLDSYYEQYF
-	TRBV6-5	TRBJ2-2	-	TGTGCCAGCTGCGGGTGGGACACCGGGGAGCTGTTTTTT	CASCGWDTGELFF
TRBD1	TRBV24-1	TRBJ1-2	-	TGTGCCACCAGACACAACCGCCGGGACAGGCTTAACTATGGCTACACCTTC	CATRHNRRDRLNYGYTF
-	TRBV7-2	TRBJ1-2	-	TGTGCCAGCAGCCAACCCAGTTTGGGGGCTGGGTATGGCTACACCTTC	CASSQPSLGAGYGYTF
-	TRBV15	TRBJ2-5	-	TGTGCCACCAGCAGAGATCGAGAGACCCAGTACTTC	CATSRDRETQYF
-	TRBV3-1/TRBV3-2	TRBJ2-1	-	TGTGCCAGCAGCCAAGCACGGCGTGGGGAGCAGTTCTTC	CASSQARRGEQFF
TRBD1	TRBV12-5	TRBJ2-5	-	TGTGCTAGTGGTTTGGGACAGGGGACGCAGACCCAGTACTTC	CASGLGQGTQTQYF
-	TRBV6-4	TRBJ2-1	-	TGTGCCAGCAGTGGTGGGGACCACAATGAGCAGTTCTTC	CASSGGDHNEQFF
-	TRBV4-1	TRBJ2-1	-	TGCGCCAGCAGCCTAGGACCGAGCTCCTACAATGAGCAGTTCTTC	CASSLGPSSYNEQFF
TRBD1	TRBV5-1	TRBJ2-3	-	TGCGCCAGCAGGGGACAGCCCAGCACAGATACGCAGTATTTT	CASRGQPSTDTQYF
-	TRBV25-1	TRBJ2-1	-	TGTGCCAGCAGATCTCAGAGCGGGCACTCCTACAATGAGCAGTTCTTC	CASRSQSGHSYNEQFF
TRBD2	TRBV6-2/TRBV6-3	TRBJ2-5	-	TGTGCCAGCAGTTACGGACTAGCCCCGTACCAAGAGACCCAGTACTTC	CASSYGLAPYQETQYF
TRBD1	TRBV4-3	TRBJ1-6	once	TGCGCCAGCAGCCAAGGACAGGGGGTACTTAATTCACCCCTCCACTTT	CASSQGQGVLNSPLHF
TRBD2	TRBV5-5	TRBJ2-1	once	TGTGCCAGCAGCGGGAGGAGCGGGAGCTCCTACAATGAGCAGTTCTTC	CASSGRSGSSYNEQFF
-	TRBV7-2	TRBJ2-1	-	TGTGCCAGCAGCTTAGACCTGGGGGCGCACAATGAGCAGTTCTTC	CASSLDLGAHNEQFF
-	TRBV20-1	TRBJ1-5	-	TGCAGTGCTAGTAAGTCATGGGCCCAGGGCTATAGCAATCAGCCCCAGCATTTT	CSASKSWAQGYSNQPQHF
-	TRBV12-3/TRBV12-4	TRBJ1-1	-	TGTGCCAGCAGAATGAACACTGAAGCTTTCTTT	CASRMNTEAFF
-	TRBV7-2	TRBJ2-1	-	TGTGCCAGCAGCTTCGGACGGCACAATGAGCAGTTCTTC	CASSFGRHNEQFF
TRBD2	TRBV7-2	TRBJ2-1	-	TGTGCCAGCAGCTTACCTAATGGACTAGCGGGGACGTCCTACAATGAGCAGTTCTTC	CASSLPNGLAGTSYNEQFF
TRBD1	TRBV12-5	TRBJ1-2	-	TGTGCTAGTGGTTTGGCCGGACAGGGACGGGCTGGCTACACCTTC	CASGLAGQGRAGYTF
TRBD1	TRBV7-2	TRBJ2-7	-	TGTGCCAGCAGCTCCCCGGGACAGCACAACGAGCAGTACTTC	CASSSPGQHNEQYF
-	TRBV7-2	TRBJ1-4	-	TGTGCCAGCAGCCCCAGCCGAGAGACTAATGAAAAACTGTTTTTT	CASSPSRETNEKLFF
-	TRBV28	TRBJ1-5	-	TGTGCCAGCAGTTTAACAGGGTTCCTCAATCAGCCCCAGCATTTT	CASSLTGFLNQPQHF
-	TRBV28	TRBJ1-3	-	TGTGCCAGCAGTTGGCTGGATGGGGGAAACACCATATATTTT	CASSWLDGGNTIYF
TRBD1	TRBV6-6	TRBJ2-1	-	TGTGCCAGCAGTCACGGGACAGGATACAATGAGCAGTTCTTC	CASSHGTGYNEQFF
TRBD1	TRBV7-9	TRBJ2-5	-	TGTGCCAGCAGCGTCCGACAGGGTCCGGACCAAGAGACCCAGTACTTC	CASSVRQGPDQETQYF
TRBD2	TRBV18	TRBJ2-5	-	TGTGCCAGCTCACCACCCGCCGGGGGGGAGACCCAGTACTTC	CASSPPAGGETQYF
-	TRBV28	TRBJ1-6	-	TGTGCCAGCAGTTTCATGGGTAATTCACCCCTCCACTTT	CASSFMGNSPLHF
-	TRBV11-2	TRBJ2-1	-	TGTGCCAGCAGCTTAACAGTTGGTGAGCAGTTCTTC	CASSLTVGEQFF
-	TRBV24-1	TRBJ1-2	-	TGTGCCACCACTAACTATGGCTACACCTTC	CATTNYGYTF
-	TRBV4-1	TRBJ1-1	-	TGCGCCAGCAGGATCGCGGCAGATATGAACACTGAAGCTTTCTTT	CASRIAADMNTEAFF
-	TRBV2	TRBJ1-4	-	TGTGCCAGCAAAGAGGAAGGGTATGAAAAACTGTTTTTT	CASKEEGYEKLFF